These 24 T cell receptor beta chains were sequenced from one sample in a study of CD8 T cells in ankylosing spondylitis. Using its own MiXCR run on the 5' RACE reads, TCRdb lists one record per CDR3 protein. The sample lists 400,000 to 450,000 distinct CDR3 sequences, roughly 15% occurring once. Findings of the study overall: Blood of patients with ankylosing spondylitis appeared to be characterized by a TCR beta motif of several highly homologous variants.

Antigens of these TCRs are unknown. Material for sequencing was blood, either unsorted or a sorted T cell fraction (not recorded which). The receptors originated from a male donor with ankylosing spondylitis.

In its sample, this clonotype was seen a few times. The chain links TRBV7-2 to TRBJ2-2; the match to TRBD2 covers 15 bases. The J segment lost 5 bases and the V segment lost 3 bases, leaving 4 bases of the junction unmatched. The CDR3 extends over 17 amino acids. Germline V lookup: CDR1 SGHTA, CDR2 FQGNSA. The CDR3 region has the DNA TGTGCCAGCAGCTTCGGTGGACTAGCGGGAGGGACCGGGGAGCTGTTTTTT. It codes for CASSFGGLAGGTGELFF.

V gene TRBV20-1 combines with J gene TRBJ2-2; D gene unclear. The CDR3 covers 14 residues. Trimming removed 4 bases at V and 0 bases at J, with 9 bases between. Germline assignment: CDR1 DFQATT and CDR2 SNEGSKA (reference sequence). As DNA, the CDR3 is TGCAGTGCTAAGATAGATTCGAACACCGGGGAGCTGTTTTTT. This codes for CSAKIDSNTGELFF.

The rearrangement links TRBV5-5 to TRBJ2-5; the match to TRBD2 covers 15 bases. The V gene end was trimmed by 4 bases and the J gene end by 2 bases; junction bases not matched to a gene: 3. CDR1 and CDR2 (germline): SGHKS, YYEKEE (reference sequence). This CDR3 is built from 16 residues. The chain's CDR3 is CASSNGLAGGQETQYF. In nucleotides, the CDR3 is TGTGCCAGCAGCAACGGACTAGCGGGAGGGCAAGAGACCCAGTACTTC.

The chain recombines TRBV28 with TRBJ1-6; 9 positions match TRBD1. The CDR3 is 14 residues long. Trimming took 5 bases from V and 9 from J; bases not matched to a gene: 5. Germline V gene sequence: CDR1 MDHEN, CDR2 SYDVKM. This CDR3 reads CASSTGTGFSPLHF. For the CDR3, the DNA is TGTGCCAGCAGTACGGGGACAGGGTTTTCACCCCTCCACTTT.

This clonotype was counted ten times or more. This sequence joins TRBV29-1 and TRBJ1-1, with D possibly TRBD1 on 6 matching bases. The CDR3 runs to 14 residues. CDR1 and CDR2 (germline): SQVTM, ANQGSEA. V was shortened by 5 bases and J by 1 base, with 14 bases between the two germline ends. The CDR3 bases are TGCAGCGTTTTCCGGACAGCCTCGAACACTGAAGCTTTCTTT. It specifies CSVFRTASNTEAFF.

This rearrangement joins TRBV20-1 to TRBJ2-2; 10 bases fit TRBD2. Per the germline V gene, CDR1 is DFQATT and CDR2 is SNEGSKA (reference sequence). The CDR3 spans 16 residues. The ends lost 6 bases at V and 0 bases at J; junction bases unmatched: 7. This CDR3 is CSAPRLAGANTGELFF. The CDR3 DNA follows: TGCAGTGCCCCCCGACTAGCGGGTGCGAACACCGGGGAGCTGTTTTTT.

This clonotype was seen a few times. J is TRBJ2-1 and V is TRBV20-1; 11 bases line up with TRBD2. In germline, CDR1 is DFQATT, CDR2 SNEGSKA (reference sequence). J lost 4 bases, V lost 5 bases, and 4 bases had no gene match. The CDR3 covers 14 residues. The chain's CDR3 is CSAPLAGAYNEQFF. The DNA for the CDR3 is TGCAGTGCTCCACTAGCGGGGGCGTACAATGAGCAGTTCTTC.

Comments on this clonotype: A much larger clone differs from this one at a single base, so this may be a read error. This CDR3 fails to terminate in the conserved phenylalanine or tryptophan, so it likely reflects a read error. The V call is TRBV29-1, the J call TRBJ2-7; D is unresolved. V shed 7 bases and J shed 1 base, with 11 bases lying between them. Germline V CDR1 and CDR2: SQVTM, ANQGSEA. The CDR3 is 12 amino acids. CDR3 region: CSARRRSYEQYS. CDR3 DNA: TGCAGCGCCAGACGTCGGTCCTACGAGCAGTACTCC.

The rearrangement links TRBV20-1 to TRBJ1-1; the match to TRBD1 covers 8 bases. The germline gives CDR1 DFQATT, CDR2 SNEGSKA (reference sequence). V dropped 2 bases and J dropped 4; count of bases not matched to a gene: 6. This CDR3 is 14 amino acids long. CDR3 bases: TGCAGTGCTAGACAGGGGGCGGCTTCCACTGAAGCTTTCTTT. It yields the protein CSARQGAASTEAFF.

The chain couples TRBV12-3 or TRBV12-4 to TRBJ1-2, with D possibly TRBD1 on 5 matching bases. Trimming left V 5 bases short and J 5 bases short, with 9 bases between. This CDR3 region has 12 residues. This CDR3 reads CASSETAYGYTF. The CDR3 DNA sequence: TGTGCCAGCAGTGAGACAGCATATGGCTACACCTTC.

The genes are TRBV12-3 or TRBV12-4 and TRBJ2-7, with 9 bases aligning to TRBD1. After removal of 6 bases from V and 0 bases from J, the junction contained 6 bases not matched to a gene. The CDR3 has 15 amino acids. The CDR3 is CASRDTGGGSYEQYF. DNA for the CDR3: TGTGCCAGCAGGGATACAGGGGGCGGCTCCTACGAGCAGTACTTC.

This clonotype has ten or more counts. The chain joins TRBV29-1 to TRBJ2-3, with a possible D match to TRBD2 (6 bases). V was clipped by 6 bases and J by 4 bases, with 11 bases between them. The CDR3 contains 12 residues. CDR1 is SQVTM, CDR2 ANQGSEA, per germline. In DNA form, the CDR3 reads TGCAGCGTAGCCCCGGGGGCAGATACGCAGTATTTT. Its translation is CSVAPGADTQYF.

This clonotype was seen many times. The rearrangement links TRBV6-5 to TRBJ1-2; a possible D gene is TRBD1 (5 bases). Trimming left V 0 bases short and J 8 bases short, with 10 bases between. This CDR3 region has 13 residues. Germline lookup yields CDR1 MNHEY and CDR2 SVGAGI. The CDR3 is CASSYSLRGGYTF. The CDR3 coding sequence is TGTGCCAGCAGTTACTCTCTGCGGGGCGGCTACACCTTC.

This clonotype was counted only a few times. The J gene is TRBJ2-5, the V gene TRBV5-1, with D tentatively TRBD1 or TRBD2 (5 bases each). V lost 0 bases, J lost 4 bases, and 13 bases lay in between. Germline CDR1 reads SGHRS; CDR2 reads YFSETQ. The CDR3 has 15 residues. CDR3 region: CASSLEVAGRETQYF. In DNA, the CDR3 is TGCGCCAGCAGCTTGGAAGTGGCAGGGAGAGAGACCCAGTACTTC.

This clonotype was detected a few times. The genes are TRBV7-9 and TRBJ2-3, with 11 bases lining up with TRBD2. Germline V gives CDR1 SEHNR, CDR2 FQNEAQ (reference sequence). V gave up 5 bases and J gave up 6 bases; unmatched junction bases: 7. CDR3 size: 15 residues. CDR3 nucleotides: TGTGCCAGCAGCCCCACTAGCGGGAGAGGCGATACGCAGTATTTT. As protein: CASSPTSGRGDTQYF.

The genes are TRBV30 and TRBJ1-1, with D hard to call. V lost 1 base and J lost 0, with 6 bases in between. This CDR3 has 13 amino acids. Germline assignment: CDR1 GTSNPN and CDR2 SVGIG (reference sequence). The CDR3 nucleotides are TGTGCCTGGAGTGGCGGAATGAACACTGAAGCTTTCTTT. This encodes CAWSGGMNTEAFF. Based on the CDR3 plus reference TRBV30 and TRBJ1-1, the full variable domain is SQTIHQWPATLVQPVGSPLSLECTVEGTSNPNLYWYRQAAGRGLQLLFYSVGIGQISSEVPQNLSASRPQDRQFILSSKKLLLSDSGFYLCAWSGGMNTEAFFGQGTRLTVV.

The V and J genes are TRBV7-2 and TRBJ2-5; perhaps TRBD2 as D (6 bases). The V end lost 3 bases, the J end lost 5 bases, and 16 bases lay between the germline ends. The CDR3 is 15 amino acids. CDR1 SGHTA and CDR2 FQGNSA come from the germline V gene. The CDR3 DNA reads as TGTGCCAGCAGCTTGGCGCTTGTAGGGAGGGAGACCCAGTACTTC. This sequence encodes CASSLALVGRETQYF.

For the CDR3, the DNA is TGTGCCAGCAGTCCCAGTATGGGGACTAGCGAGTACACCGGGGAGCTGTTTTTT. Amino acids: CASSPSMGTSEYTGELFF. The gene calls are TRBV6-2 or TRBV6-3 and TRBJ2-2; 10 bases are a match to TRBD2. The CDR3 sequence is 18 residues long. Germline trimming cut 5 bases from V and 3 bases from J; bases unmatched to any gene: 12. The germline V gene has CDR1 MNHEY and CDR2 SVGEGT.

This clonotype was counted only a few times. The rearrangement links TRBV7-9 to TRBJ1-2, with a tentative D call TRBD1 (5 bases). The CDR3 has 17 residues. V lost 5 bases and J lost 1, with 20 bases in between. The germline gives CDR1 SEHNR, CDR2 FQNEAQ (reference sequence). For the CDR3, the DNA is TGTGCCAGCAGCCATCGGGCGGCAGGGTCTTATAACTATGGCTACACCTTC. It encodes CASSHRAAGSYNYGYTF.

This clonotype was detected ten times or more. The rearrangement links TRBV29-1 to TRBJ2-1; D is unresolved. The CDR3 totals 11 residues. Germline assignment: CDR1 SQVTM and CDR2 ANQGSEA. V lost 7 bases to trimming and J lost 7 bases, with 11 bases between them. The CDR3 DNA reads TGCAGCGCCCGGGCCGGGAATGAGCAGTTCTTC. The encoded protein is CSARAGNEQFF.

V usage is TRBV6-1 and J usage is TRBJ1-5; 10 bases are a match to TRBD1. The trim removed 6 bases at V and 6 bases at J, leaving 11 bases unmatched. The length of the CDR3 is 16 residues. The germline CDR1 and CDR2 sequences are MNHNS and SASEGT. CDR3 in amino acids: CASSPGGQGFSQPQHF. CDR3 sequence (DNA): TGTGCCAGCAGCCCGGGGGGACAGGGGTTTAGTCAGCCCCAGCATTTT.

This clonotype was observed a few times. The chain couples TRBV11-2 to TRBJ2-7, with 8 bases that match TRBD1. CDR1 SGHAT and CDR2 FQNNGV come from the germline V gene. Trimming cost V 5 bases and J 7 bases; bases outside gene matches: 7. CDR3 length: 13 residues. The CDR3 region is CASSPGQVGEQYF. For the CDR3, the DNA is TGTGCCAGCAGCCCGGGACAGGTCGGGGAGCAGTACTTC.

V is TRBV7-9 and J is TRBJ2-7, with D tentatively TRBD2 (6 bases). There are 14 residues in the CDR3. CDR1 and CDR2 from the germline V gene are SEHNR and FQNEAQ (reference sequence). The V and J ends lost 1 base and 3 bases respectively, with 10 bases between them. In nucleotides, the CDR3 is TGTGCCAGCAGCTTAGGGATGCGGGACTACGAGCAGTACTTC. Encoded protein: CASSLGMRDYEQYF.

The genes are TRBV10-3 and TRBJ1-4, with 9 bases lining up with TRBD1. The CDR3 spans 12 residues. V was clipped by 11 bases and J by 5 bases; unmatched bases: 3. Germline V lookup: CDR1 ENHRY, CDR2 SYGVKD. CDR3 loop: CASGQGNEKLFF. The CDR3 DNA reads TGTGCCTCAGGACAGGGGAATGAAAAACTGTTTTTT.